The TCR beta chain under discussion was sequenced for a study of T cell responses to AZD1222 COVID-19 vaccine. Data came from immunoSEQ multiplex PCR; TCRdb stores just in-frame clones and leaves some out. The sample yields about 190,000 clones, 75% to 90% seen once. In germline, CDR1 is SGHRS, CDR2 YFSETQ. V lost 0 bases and J lost 8; bases outside the gene matches: 7. The CDR3 runs to 14 residues. This sequence originates from an adult in good health. The chain is built from TRBV5-1 and TRBJ2-5; 7 bases line up with TRBD1. The source material was peripheral blood, sampled on day 0 of MenACWY control vaccination. The CDR3 DNA sequence: TGCGCCAGCAGCTTGGGACAGGGACATGAAACCCAGTACTTC. Its protein is CASSLGQGHETQYF.